This T cell receptor beta chain was recovered during a study of shared clonotypes between healthy human individuals. This CDR3 spans 14 amino acids. Trimming took off 8 bases at V and 4 bases at J, with 15 bases between the two ends. Germline CDR1 MDHEN, CDR2 SYDVKM. Genomic DNA (from each subset) was split evenly across several immunoSEQ plates. Assay: immunoSEQ multiplex PCR; the TCRdb copy retains only in-frame clones and omits some. The sample shows a few million clones, over 85% of them seen only once. Investigators divided CD4+ cells into CD45RA+ naive and CD45RA-negative memory subsets. This clone has a single count. Its antigen is not known. Study results and caveats: It was anticipated that sequencing depth would influence how many clonotypes donors shared.

This sequence joins TRBV28 and TRBJ1-5; a possible D gene is TRBD1 (6 bases). The sequencing sample was made of naive CD4+ T cells from PBMCs. Subset given: CD45RA+ positively selected. This TCR came from a man between 18 and 29 years old in good health. Some clones in this sample may be carry-over from other donors' samples. As DNA, the CDR3 is TGTGCCAGCCGGATCGGACAGCCTAATCAGCCCCAGCATTTT. Translation gives CASRIGQPNQPQHF.